Reported below is one T cell receptor beta chain. Its target is not known. This sample is part of a study of cytomegalovirus exposure and HLA in healthy donors. Study-level findings and limits: The authors later found HLA-associated TCR beta chains more clonally expanded than equally common others. Specificity of a few CMV-associated chains for CMV antigens was verified in vitro.

Whereas donors were nominally healthy upon sampling, unrecorded immune exposures were probable. V shed 5 bases and J shed 5 bases, with 12 bases lying between them. The CDR3 covers 13 residues. Germline-derived CDR1 and CDR2 are MNHEY and SVGAGI. 13 Jbeta primers and 60 Vbeta primers were used for the PCR. Sequenced by immunoSEQ multiplex PCR; TCRdb stores in-frame clones only, minus some. The sample data list about 170,000 clones. The V and J genes are TRBV6-5 and TRBJ1-1; the D is unclear. The sequencing sample was made of PBMCs. The receptor's source is a woman aged 55 to 70 in good health and CMV-seronegative. The CDR3 DNA sequence: TGTGCCAGCAGTACGCAGGTCAAAACTGAAGCTTTCTTT. Its protein is CASSTQVKTEAFF.